Shown below are 23 T cell receptor beta chains from a single sample sequenced in a study of beta chain features in type 1 diabetes. The investigators reverse transcribed all of the isolated RNA, so they sequenced expressed TCRB transcripts. Profiled with immunoSEQ multiplex PCR; TCRdb holds only in-frame clones, not every one. The sample lists fewer than 650,000 clones, 15% to 17% occurring once. Specimen: naive CD4+ T cells from blood. These receptors originate from a young man in good health.

The chain recombines TRBV7-9 with TRBJ1-4; 8 bases match TRBD1. V lost 1 base, J lost 8 bases, and 0 bases stayed unmatched. Germline CDR1 SEHNR, CDR2 FQNEAQ (reference sequence). The CDR3 has 13 amino acids. The CDR3 DNA is TGTGCCAGCAGCTTAGGGACAGGGGAAAAACTGTTTTTT. Translating it yields CASSLGTGEKLFF.

The rearrangement links TRBV18 to TRBJ2-7, with D possibly being TRBD2 (5 bases). CDR1 and CDR2 (germline): KGHSH, LQKENI. There are 14 residues in the CDR3. V was cut by 2 bases and J by 3 bases, with 11 bases left in between. CDR3 region: CASSPSVRVYEQYF. CDR3 coding DNA: TGTGCCAGCTCACCATCGGTGCGGGTCTACGAGCAGTACTTC.

The chain couples TRBV5-1 to TRBJ1-5; TRBD1 might be the D (5 bases). V gave up 0 bases and J gave up 7 bases, with 14 bases separating them. This CDR3 has 15 amino acids. Germline V CDR1 and CDR2: SGHRS, YFSETQ. The CDR3: CASSLVGTPSQPQHF. In DNA form, the CDR3 reads TGCGCCAGCAGCTTGGTAGGGACCCCTAGCCAGCCCCAGCATTTT.

This clone was seen a handful of times. The chain recombines TRBV20-1 with TRBJ1-2; D unclear. This CDR3 contains 11 residues. V was pared by 6 bases and J by 6 bases, with 11 bases between. CDR1 is DFQATT, CDR2 SNEGSKA, per germline (reference sequence). DNA for the CDR3: TGCAGTGCAGCGTCGTTCAATGGCTACACCTTC. Residues: CSAASFNGYTF.

The chain's CDR3 is CASRPRQGPGELFF. CDR3 bases: TGCGCCAGCAGGCCGAGACAGGGCCCCGGGGAGCTGTTTTTT. The chain employs TRBV5-1 and TRBJ2-2, with TRBD1 identical over 7 bases. The CDR3 is made up of 14 amino acids. Germline V gives CDR1 SGHRS, CDR2 YFSETQ. V was clipped by 5 bases and J by 6 bases; unmatched bases: 7.

This clone has just a few counts. The V gene is TRBV5-1, the J gene TRBJ2-5; TRBD1 might be the D (5 bases). Trimming shortened V by 0 bases and J by 3 bases, and 6 bases separated the two germline ends. The germline gives CDR1 SGHRS, CDR2 YFSETQ. This CDR3 has 13 amino acids. This CDR3 is CASSLGTKETQYF. The DNA of the CDR3 is TGCGCCAGCAGCTTGGGGACAAAAGAGACCCAGTACTTC.

On this clone itself: This sample also contains other DNA sequences that code for the same CDR3. This chain connects TRBV15 to TRBJ2-5; D not certain. The germline gives CDR1 LNHNV, CDR2 YYDKDF (reference sequence). The CDR3 runs to 13 residues. Trimming took 0 bases from V and 1 from J, leaving 3 bases between them. In DNA, the CDR3 is TGTGCCACCAGCAGAGACCCCCAAGAGACCCAGTACTTC. Residues: CATSRDPQETQYF.

The chain carries TRBV6-5 and TRBJ2-4; D remains ambiguous. CDR1 and CDR2 (germline): MNHEY, SVGAGI. V was shortened by 2 bases and J by 6 bases, with 14 bases between the two germline ends. CDR3 length: 15 residues. CDR3 nucleotides: TGTGCCAGCAGTTACGGTCGAAACTCGGGAAACATTCAGTACTTC. Translation: CASSYGRNSGNIQYF.

This chain uses TRBV6-5 with TRBJ2-2; perhaps TRBD1 as D (5 bases). This CDR3 is built from 14 residues. The germline gives CDR1 MNHEY, CDR2 SVGAGI. V was clipped by 6 bases and J by 6 bases, with 14 bases between them. CDR3 DNA sequence: TGTGCCAGCAGAGTCGCAGGGATTCCCGGGGAGCTGTTTTTT. Protein: CASRVAGIPGELFF.

The chain links TRBV5-1 to TRBJ1-1; maybe TRBD1 (5 bases). The CDR3 is made up of 14 amino acids. The V and J ends lost 0 bases and 2 bases respectively, with 8 bases between them. CDR1 is SGHRS, CDR2 YFSETQ, per germline. The DNA for the CDR3 is TGCGCCAGCAGCTTGGCCGACAGAAACACTGAAGCTTTCTTT. Protein: CASSLADRNTEAFF.

This clone was picked up a small number of times. The chain couples TRBV7-2 to TRBJ2-5; 11 nucleotides match TRBD2. Germline assignment: CDR1 SGHTA and CDR2 FQGNSA. J gave up 7 bases and V 5 bases, and 9 bases lay outside the gene matches. The length of the CDR3 is 15 residues. The CDR3 nucleotides read TGTGCCAGCAGCGGCCTAGCGGGGGGTTCAGGGACCCAGTACTTC. Its translation is CASSGLAGGSGTQYF.

The chain combines TRBV25-1 with TRBJ2-1; TRBD2 matches at 13 bases. The CDR3 is 17 residues long. Germline loops: CDR1 MGHDK, CDR2 SYGVNS. The ends lost 11 bases at V and 0 bases at J; junction bases unmatched: 10. The CDR3 bases are TGTGCCGGAGGGGGACTAGCGGGGCCGAGCTCCTACAATGAGCAGTTCTTC. It specifies CAGGGLAGPSSYNEQFF.

This chain joins TRBV5-1 and TRBJ2-1; D gene uncertain. Germline lookup yields CDR1 SGHRS and CDR2 YFSETQ. The CDR3 has 14 amino acids. V lost 4 bases and J lost 0, with 8 bases in between. The CDR3 spells CASSPTSSYNEQFF. The CDR3 DNA reads as TGCGCCAGCAGCCCGACAAGCTCCTACAATGAGCAGTTCTTC.

This clone has a handful of counts. The chain carries TRBV7-9 and TRBJ2-2; D not certain. The CDR3 length is 15 residues. Trimming removed 0 bases from V and 4 bases from J, with 9 bases in between. Germline lookup yields CDR1 SEHNR and CDR2 FQNEAQ (reference sequence). The CDR3 protein is CASSLARGVTGELFF. The CDR3, as DNA: TGTGCCAGCAGCTTAGCTAGAGGTGTCACCGGGGAGCTGTTTTTT.

This clone was recorded a few times. The sample contains more than one DNA sequence encoding this CDR3. The chain has TRBV11-2 and TRBJ1-1; D unresolved. CDR3 length: 12 residues. Deletions cut 3 bases from V and 3 bases from J, with 5 bases between. The germline V gene encodes CDR1 SGHAT and CDR2 FQNNGV. CDR3 sequence: CASSFRDTEAFF. The CDR3 nucleotides are TGTGCCAGCAGCTTCCGCGACACTGAAGCTTTCTTT.

This clone was observed a few times. V and J are TRBV5-1 and TRBJ2-1; D unresolved. Trimming cost V 4 bases and J 6 bases, with 8 bases left between them. Germline V lookup: CDR1 SGHRS, CDR2 YFSETQ. The CDR3 runs 12 residues. The CDR3 is CASSPTLNEQFF. The CDR3 region has the DNA TGCGCCAGCAGCCCAACTCTCAATGAGCAGTTCTTC.

This clone was detected a few times. The rearrangement joins TRBV11-2 to TRBJ1-2, with D perhaps TRBD1 (5 bases). Trimming shortened V by 4 bases and J by 4 bases, and 10 bases separated the two germline ends. The CDR3 covers 13 residues. The V gene's germline CDR1 is SGHAT and CDR2 FQNNGV. The CDR3 protein is CASSWGYPYGYTF. Here the CDR3 DNA reads TGTGCCAGCAGCTGGGGGTACCCCTATGGCTACACCTTC.

This clone was recorded a few times. V and J are TRBV9 and TRBJ1-1; unclear D gene. The V end lost 2 bases, the J end lost 4 bases, and 9 bases lay between the germline ends. Germline V gives CDR1 SGDLS, CDR2 YYNGEE. The CDR3 is made up of 13 amino acids. Written as DNA, the CDR3 is TGTGCCAGCAGCGTGGGTGAACGCACTGAAGCTTTCTTT. It is translated as CASSVGERTEAFF.

The chain carries TRBV7-8 and TRBJ2-7, with 7 bases that match TRBD2. This CDR3 spans 15 amino acids. The germline CDR1 and CDR2 sequences are SGHVS and FQNEAQ. The trim removed 1 base at V and 0 bases at J, leaving 3 bases unmatched. The CDR3 sequence is CASSLDPGGSYEQYF. In DNA form, the CDR3 reads TGTGCCAGCAGCTTAGACCCGGGGGGCTCCTACGAGCAGTACTTC. Combining the CDR3 with reference TRBV7-8 and TRBJ2-7 gives the whole variable domain GAGVSQSPRYKVAKRGQDVALRCDPISGHVSLFWYQQALGQGPEFLTYFQNEAQLDKSGLPSDRFFAERPEGSVSTLKIQRTQQEDSAVYLCASSLDPGGSYEQYFGPGTRLTVT.

J is TRBJ2-2 and V is TRBV7-8, with unresolved D. V dropped 5 bases and J dropped 11 bases, with 15 bases sitting between them. The CDR3 totals 13 residues. Germline V gives CDR1 SGHVS, CDR2 FQNEAQ. In nucleotides, the CDR3 is TGTGCCAGCAGCCTTGCAAGGTTTCAAGAGCTGTTTTTT. Its protein is CASSLARFQELFF.

This clone was recorded a few times. The chain joins TRBV29-1 to TRBJ2-3, with 8 bases aligning to TRBD1. The CDR3 length is 17 residues. Germline CDR1 and CDR2: SQVTM and ANQGSEA. With V trimmed by 6 bases and J by 4 bases, 18 bases remained unmatched. In DNA, the CDR3 is TGCAGCGTGGAGGGGGCTCGGACAGGGATTTTTGCAGATACGCAGTATTTT. Its protein product is CSVEGARTGIFADTQYF.

This clone has only a few counts. The rearrangement uses TRBV9 and TRBJ2-5; 7 positions match TRBD1. In germline, CDR1 is SGDLS, CDR2 YYNGEE. The CDR3 extends over 16 amino acids. J gave up 4 bases and V 0 bases, and 9 bases lay outside the gene matches. CDR3 loop: CASSVAVGGSGETQYF. The CDR3, as DNA: TGTGCCAGCAGCGTAGCGGTAGGGGGCTCGGGAGAGACCCAGTACTTC.

There are a few counts of this clone. This chain connects TRBV5-1 to TRBJ2-1, with D possibly being TRBD2 (5 bases). There are 17 residues in the CDR3. Germline V lookup: CDR1 SGHRS, CDR2 YFSETQ. V gave up 4 bases and J gave up 6 bases, with 23 bases separating them. The CDR3 spells CASSPGSPSRGSNEQFF. CDR3 coding DNA: TGCGCCAGCAGCCCGGGATCCCCTAGCAGAGGAAGCAATGAGCAGTTCTTC.